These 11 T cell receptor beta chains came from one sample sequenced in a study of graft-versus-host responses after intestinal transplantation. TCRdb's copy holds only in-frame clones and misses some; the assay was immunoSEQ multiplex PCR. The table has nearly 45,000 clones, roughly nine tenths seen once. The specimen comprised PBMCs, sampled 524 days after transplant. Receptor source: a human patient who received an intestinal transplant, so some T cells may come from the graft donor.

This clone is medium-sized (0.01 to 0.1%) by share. The CDR3 DNA follows: TGTGCCATCCTTGGGCCCACCGGGGAGCTGTTTTTT. This sequence encodes CAILGPTGELFF. This chain joins TRBV10-3 and TRBJ2-2; no firm D call. The CDR3 is 12 amino acids. Trimming left V 8 bases short and J 4 bases short, with 8 bases between. Looked up from germline, CDR1 is ENHRY and CDR2 is SYGVKD.

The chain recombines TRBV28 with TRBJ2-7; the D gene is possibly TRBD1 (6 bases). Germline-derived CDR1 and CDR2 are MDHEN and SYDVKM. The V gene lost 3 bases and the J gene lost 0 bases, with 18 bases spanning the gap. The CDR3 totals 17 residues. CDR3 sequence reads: CASSFAYRVPSSYEQYF. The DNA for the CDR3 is TGTGCCAGCAGTTTCGCTTACAGGGTTCCCAGCTCCTACGAGCAGTACTTC.

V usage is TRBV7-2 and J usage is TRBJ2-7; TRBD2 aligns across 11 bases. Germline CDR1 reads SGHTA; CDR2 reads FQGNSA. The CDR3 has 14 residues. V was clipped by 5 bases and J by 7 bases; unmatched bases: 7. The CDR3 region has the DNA TGTGCCAGCAGCGGTAGCGGGAGGGCCCGGGAGCAGTACTTC. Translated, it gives CASSGSGRAREQYF.

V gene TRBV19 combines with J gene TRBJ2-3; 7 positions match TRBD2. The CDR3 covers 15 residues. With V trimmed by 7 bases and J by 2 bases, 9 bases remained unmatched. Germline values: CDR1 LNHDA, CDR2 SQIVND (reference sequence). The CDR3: CASKKSGTLTDTQYF. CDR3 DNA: TGTGCCAGTAAAAAGAGCGGGACCCTCACAGATACGCAGTATTTT.

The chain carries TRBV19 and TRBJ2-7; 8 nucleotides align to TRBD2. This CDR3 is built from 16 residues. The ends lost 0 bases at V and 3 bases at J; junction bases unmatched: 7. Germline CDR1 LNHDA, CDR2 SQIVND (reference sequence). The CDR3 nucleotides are TGTGCCAGTAGTATAGATGCGGGAGGTTCTAGCTACGAGCAGTACTTC. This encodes CASSIDAGGSSYEQYF.

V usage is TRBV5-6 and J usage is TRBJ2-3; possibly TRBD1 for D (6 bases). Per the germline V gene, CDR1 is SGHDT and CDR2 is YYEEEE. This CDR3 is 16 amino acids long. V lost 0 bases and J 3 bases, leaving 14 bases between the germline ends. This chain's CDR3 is CASSLEMGARTDTQYF. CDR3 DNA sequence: TGTGCCAGCAGCTTGGAGATGGGGGCGCGAACAGATACGCAGTATTTT.

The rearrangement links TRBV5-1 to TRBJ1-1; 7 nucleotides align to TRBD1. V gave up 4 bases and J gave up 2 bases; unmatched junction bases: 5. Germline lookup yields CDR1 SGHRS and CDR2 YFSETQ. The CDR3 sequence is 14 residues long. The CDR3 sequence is CASSPDRANTEAFF. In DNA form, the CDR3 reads TGCGCCAGCAGCCCCGACAGGGCCAACACTGAAGCTTTCTTT.

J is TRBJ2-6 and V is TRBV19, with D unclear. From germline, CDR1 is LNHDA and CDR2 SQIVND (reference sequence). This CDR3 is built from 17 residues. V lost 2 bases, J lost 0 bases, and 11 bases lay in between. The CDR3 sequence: CASSIPVGYSGANVLTF. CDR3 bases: TGTGCCAGTAGTATACCAGTCGGGTACTCTGGGGCCAACGTCCTGACTTTC.

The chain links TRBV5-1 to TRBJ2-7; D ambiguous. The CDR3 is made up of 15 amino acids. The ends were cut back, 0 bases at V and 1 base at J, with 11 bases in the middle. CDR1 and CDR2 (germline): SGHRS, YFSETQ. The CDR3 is CASSLGAVPSYEQYF. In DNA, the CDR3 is TGCGCCAGCAGCTTGGGGGCCGTCCCTTCCTACGAGCAGTACTTC.

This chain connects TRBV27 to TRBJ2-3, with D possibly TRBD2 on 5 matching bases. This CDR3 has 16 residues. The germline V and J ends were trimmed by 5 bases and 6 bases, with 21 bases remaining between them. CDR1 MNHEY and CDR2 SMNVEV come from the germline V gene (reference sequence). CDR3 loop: CASSGLAFGRHDTQYF. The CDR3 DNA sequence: TGTGCCAGCAGTGGATTAGCGTTTGGCAGGCACGATACGCAGTATTTT.

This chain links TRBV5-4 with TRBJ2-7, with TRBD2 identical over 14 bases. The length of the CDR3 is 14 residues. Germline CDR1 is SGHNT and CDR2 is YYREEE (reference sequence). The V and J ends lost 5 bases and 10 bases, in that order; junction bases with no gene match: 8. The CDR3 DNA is TGTGCCAGCAGTCCCGGGGGACTAGCGGGAGACCAGTACTTC. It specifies CASSPGGLAGDQYF.